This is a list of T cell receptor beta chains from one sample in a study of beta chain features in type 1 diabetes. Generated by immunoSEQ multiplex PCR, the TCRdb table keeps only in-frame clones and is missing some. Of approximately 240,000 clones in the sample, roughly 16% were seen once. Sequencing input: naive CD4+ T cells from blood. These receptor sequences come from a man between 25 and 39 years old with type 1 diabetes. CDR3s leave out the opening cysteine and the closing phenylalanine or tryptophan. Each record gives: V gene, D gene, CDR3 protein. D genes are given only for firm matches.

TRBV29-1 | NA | SVLGGGQETQY
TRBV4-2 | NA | ASSQDLLQPQH
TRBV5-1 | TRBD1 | ASSLAGTGAYEQY
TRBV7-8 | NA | ASSYHRIPSSGANVLT
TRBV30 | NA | AWSVAGNTEAF
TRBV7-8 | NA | ASSLVGRTYNEQF
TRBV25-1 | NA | ASISRQVGGELF
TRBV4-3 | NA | ASSQADKGDTQY
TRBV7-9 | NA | ASSFKGVTDTQY
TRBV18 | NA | ASSPAGGAVSSGNTIY
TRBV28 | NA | ASRTSISYEQY
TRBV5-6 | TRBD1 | ASSRRTGSTDTQY
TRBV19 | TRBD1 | ASSRDSYNEQF
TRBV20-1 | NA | SATNSDEQY
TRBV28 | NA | ASSFVQGSTGELF
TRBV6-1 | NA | ASVSYEQY
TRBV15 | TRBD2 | ATSRAVSGSGINEQF
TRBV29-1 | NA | SVSDFNEQF
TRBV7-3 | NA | ASSYRDEQY
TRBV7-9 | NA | ASSLIQITKEQY
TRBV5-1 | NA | ASSPGPQETQY
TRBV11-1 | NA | ASSLNTEAF
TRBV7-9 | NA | ASSLSQY
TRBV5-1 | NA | ASSTAESGANVLT
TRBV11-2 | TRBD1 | ASSTSGTGPYEQY
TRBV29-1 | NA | SVEDSRETQY
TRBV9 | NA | ASSVEAGTYEQY
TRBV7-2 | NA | ASSLAGGRRNTIY
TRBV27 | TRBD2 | ASSPRTSGYTDTQY
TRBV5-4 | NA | ASSLPNGPGTDTQY
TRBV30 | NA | ATGQGNTEAF
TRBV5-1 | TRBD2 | ASSLLAASSYEQY
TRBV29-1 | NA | SVRGSGSDEQF